The clone carrying this T cell receptor (beta chain) was detected only a few times. Participants reported their clinical history, and cohort assignment relied on those reports. Assay: immunoSEQ multiplex PCR; the TCRdb copy retains only in-frame clones and omits some. The data show roughly 240,000 clones, 75% to 85% seen once. This sample is drawn from a study of blood T cell repertoires in COVID-19. This sequence originates from a woman aged 45 to 65 with acute COVID-19. The sequenced sample was PBMCs or T cells enriched from blood (not recorded which).

CDR3 DNA: TGTGCCAGCAGTCCCGGGACAGCCAATCAGCCCCAGCATTTT. It encodes CASSPGTANQPQHF. The rearrangement joins TRBV6-5 to TRBJ1-5; TRBD1 matches 7 bases. The CDR3 contains 14 residues. CDR1 and CDR2 (germline): MNHEY, SVGAGI. Trimming cost V 5 bases and J 3 bases; bases outside gene matches: 4.